This entry concerns a single TCR beta chain. One end of the junction varies from germline; a read error may be responsible. Germline CDR1 and CDR2: MDHEN and SYDVKM. The CDR3 length is 15 residues. Using RNA template, CDR3s of TCR alpha and beta were amplified with iRepertoire arm-PCR. TCRdb called the multiplex PCR reads again in MiXCR, with one record for every CDR3 protein. This sample has around 190,000 distinct CDR3 sequences, with more than 35% found just once. The data belong to a study of glioma-infiltrating T cells. Specimen: glioma tissue, nonneoplastic brain tissue, or PBMCs (not recorded which). This receptor was identified in a human donor with low-grade glioma or glioblastoma, undergoing nonglioma brain surgery, or in good health (not recorded which). The V call is TRBV28, the J call TRBJ1-5, with D unresolved. CDR3 loop: CARSLSGGFNKPQHF. CDR3 DNA sequence: TGTGCCAGAAGTTTAAGCGGCGGATTCAATAAGCCCCAGCATTTT.